This T cell receptor (beta chain) was recorded in a study of blood T cell repertoires in COVID-19. At the level of the study: PBMCs, B-cell-depleted T cells, or T cells provided the cDNA or gDNA that made up the material.

Enrolled during active infection, Seattle patients were then followed longitudinally. Germline V CDR1 and CDR2: SGHDN, FVKESK. With V trimmed by 0 bases and J by 5 bases, 10 bases remained unmatched. This CDR3 comprises 17 residues. Method: immunoSEQ multiplex PCR; TCRdb's copy keeps in-frame clones and lacks some. The table includes around 210,000 clones, 85% detected once. The sequence came from a man aged 50-59 years with COVID-19, enrolled during active disease. Input material: peripheral blood. The V gene is TRBV14, the J gene TRBJ2-3, with 8 nucleotides matching TRBD2. This CDR3 reads CASSQDVSRGGIDTQYF. As DNA, the CDR3 is TGTGCCAGCAGCCAAGATGTCTCCCGCGGGGGGATAGATACGCAGTATTTT.